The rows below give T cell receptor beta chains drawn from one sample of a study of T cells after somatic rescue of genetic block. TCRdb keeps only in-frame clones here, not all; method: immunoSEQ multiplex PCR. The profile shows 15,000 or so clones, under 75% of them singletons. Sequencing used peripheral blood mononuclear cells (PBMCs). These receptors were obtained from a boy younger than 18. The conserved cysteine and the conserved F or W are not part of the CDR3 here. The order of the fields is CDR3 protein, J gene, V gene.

AISDLFQGPLRTDTQY	TRBJ2-3	TRBV10-3
ACPARGGYT	TRBJ1-2	TRBV30
ASSSQETQY	TRBJ2-5	TRBV7-9
ASSSSHSRNYGYT	TRBJ1-2	TRBV6-6
ASSHPVDRGLGYEQY	TRBJ2-7	TRBV14
ASSLEGHPNGYT	TRBJ1-2	TRBV13
ASSRTGLGNTIY	TRBJ1-3	TRBV5-6
ASSRQGDQPQH	TRBJ1-5	TRBV6-5
ASSQEATRTDTQY	TRBJ2-3	TRBV14
ASSIGGGGEKLF	TRBJ1-4	TRBV5-1
AISLSPAGGPNEQF	TRBJ2-1	TRBV10-3
ASRGDAYEQY	TRBJ2-7	TRBV2
ASSLGGRGDQETQY	TRBJ2-5	TRBV5-1
ASSEALPRYYGYT	TRBJ1-2	TRBV2
ASSERGTDTQY	TRBJ2-3	TRBV2
ASSSSTDTQY	TRBJ2-3	TRBV18
ASSQTAGGITSTDTQY	TRBJ2-3	TRBV5-4
ASSQGQGWGNYGYT	TRBJ1-2	TRBV4-2
ASTPGGPPLFYGYT	TRBJ1-2	TRBV28
ASSVDPEGGPYEQY	TRBJ2-7	TRBV9
ASTPLRDTISYEQY	TRBJ2-7	TRBV23-1
AWSVGLAALYNEQF	TRBJ2-1	TRBV30
ASRSGTGLQETQY	TRBJ2-5	TRBV7-3
AISESRDSSTEAF	TRBJ1-1	TRBV10-3
AWGKQGIREKLF	TRBJ1-4	TRBV30
ASSVDRANTGELF	TRBJ2-2	TRBV9
ASSSSRQATNEKLF	TRBJ1-4	TRBV6-5
ASKTDSNQPQH	TRBJ1-5	TRBV2
AARADRANTEAF	TRBJ1-1	TRBV19
ASSPVLDPRNTEAF	TRBJ1-1	TRBV18
ASSGQTVEQF	TRBJ2-1	TRBV6-6
ASSLWRGVLAKNIQY	TRBJ2-4	TRBV28
ASSFAPATGELF	TRBJ2-2	TRBV7-6
AISVGGNTEAF	TRBJ1-1	TRBV10-3
ASSQILLAYEQY	TRBJ2-7	TRBV4-1
ASSQLFDRVFGEQY	TRBJ2-7	TRBV14
ASSLPPLPGLAGHIYNEQF	TRBJ2-1	TRBV27
AWSFGGAGELF	TRBJ2-2	TRBV30
ASSLTKTYEQY	TRBJ2-7	TRBV5-1
ASSPTGLRWPQH	TRBJ1-5	TRBV25-1
ASKTYNEQF	TRBJ2-1	TRBV6-1
AWSVRGNGDTQY	TRBJ2-3	TRBV30